In its sample, the clone carrying this T cell receptor beta chain was seen many times. This record belongs to a study of glioma-infiltrating T cells. Trimming at V came to 6 bases and at J to 3 bases, leaving 4 bases not matched to a gene. The CDR3 extends over 13 amino acids. The germline gives CDR1 MNHNS, CDR2 SASEGT. Using RNA template, CDR3s of TCR alpha and beta were amplified with iRepertoire arm-PCR. TCRdb recomputed calls from the multiplex PCR reads with MiXCR, one row per CDR3 protein. This table holds 110,000 or so distinct CDR3 sequences, less than 30% found once. The chain recombines TRBV6-1 with TRBJ1-2; 7 bases agree with TRBD1. Source material: glioma tissue, nonneoplastic brain tissue, or PBMCs (not recorded which). This sequence originates from a human donor with low-grade glioma or glioblastoma, undergoing nonglioma brain surgery, or in good health (not recorded which). The CDR3 region has the DNA TGTGCCAGCAGGACAGGGTCCTACTATGGCTACACCTTC. This gives the protein CASRTGSYYGYTF.